The clone carrying this T cell receptor (beta chain) was observed a single time. Its antigen is unknown. In the PCR, 60 Vbeta and 13 Jbeta primers were used. Sequenced by immunoSEQ multiplex PCR; TCRdb stores in-frame clones only, minus some. The sample lists 150,000 to 200,000 clones, 77% seen once, with 7.4% in the top ten. This sample was included in a study of cytomegalovirus exposure and HLA in healthy donors. Points from the study as a whole: With high specificity and sensitivity, the classifier reportedly diagnosed cytomegalovirus status. With later analysis, a missense DCLRE1C variant became linked to TCR beta V- and J-gene trimming. A cluster of highly shared sequence variants was likely a sequencing artifact. In presence/absence analyses, roughly uniform sequencing depth across donors was assumed.

The sample consisted of PBMCs. This receptor was obtained from a male donor in good health and CMV-seropositive.

CDR3 coding DNA: TGTGCCAGCAGCAAAGGCTCCCGGGGGACTCAAGAGACCCAGTACTTC. Translation gives CASSKGSRGTQETQYF. This chain links TRBV21-1 with TRBJ2-5; TRBD2 is the table's D call and was not checked against the DNA. TRBV21-1 represents a pseudogene. The CDR3 is 16 amino acids.